This T cell receptor beta chain was identified in a study of blood T cell repertoires in COVID-19. It was during active infection that Seattle patients were enrolled and then longitudinally followed. This CDR3 is 14 amino acids long. Germline trimming cut 0 bases from V and 3 bases from J; bases unmatched to any gene: 1. Germline V gene sequence: CDR1 LNHNV, CDR2 YYDKDF (reference sequence). This clone was detected only once. Sequenced by immunoSEQ multiplex PCR; TCRdb stores in-frame clones only, minus some. The table shows under 100,000 clones, with roughly three quarters occurring only once. The sequencing input was peripheral blood. The chain employs TRBV15 and TRBJ2-7, with TRBD1 matching over 8 bases. This clonotype originated in a man in his sixties with COVID-19, enrolled during active disease. The CDR3 reads CATSREGQGYEQYF. The CDR3, as DNA: TGTGCCACCAGCAGAGAAGGACAGGGCTACGAGCAGTACTTC.